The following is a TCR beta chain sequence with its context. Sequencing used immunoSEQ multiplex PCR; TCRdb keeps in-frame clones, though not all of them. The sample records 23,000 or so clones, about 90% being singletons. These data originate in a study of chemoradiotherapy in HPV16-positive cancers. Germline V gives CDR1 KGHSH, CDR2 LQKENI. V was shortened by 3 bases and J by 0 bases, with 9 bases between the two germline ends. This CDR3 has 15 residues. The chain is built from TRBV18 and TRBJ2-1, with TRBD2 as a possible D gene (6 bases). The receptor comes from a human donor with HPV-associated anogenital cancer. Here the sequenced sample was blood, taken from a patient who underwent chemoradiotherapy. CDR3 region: CASSPRGSSYNEQFF. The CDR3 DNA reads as TGTGCCAGCTCACCCCGGGGGTCCTCCTACAATGAGCAGTTCTTC. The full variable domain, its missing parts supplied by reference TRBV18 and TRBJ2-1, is NAGVMQNPRHLVRRRGQEARLRCSPMKGHSHVYWYRQLPEEGLKFMVYLQKENIIDESGMPKERFSAEFPKEGPSILRIQQVVRGDSAAYFCASSPRGSSYNEQFFGPGTRLTVL.